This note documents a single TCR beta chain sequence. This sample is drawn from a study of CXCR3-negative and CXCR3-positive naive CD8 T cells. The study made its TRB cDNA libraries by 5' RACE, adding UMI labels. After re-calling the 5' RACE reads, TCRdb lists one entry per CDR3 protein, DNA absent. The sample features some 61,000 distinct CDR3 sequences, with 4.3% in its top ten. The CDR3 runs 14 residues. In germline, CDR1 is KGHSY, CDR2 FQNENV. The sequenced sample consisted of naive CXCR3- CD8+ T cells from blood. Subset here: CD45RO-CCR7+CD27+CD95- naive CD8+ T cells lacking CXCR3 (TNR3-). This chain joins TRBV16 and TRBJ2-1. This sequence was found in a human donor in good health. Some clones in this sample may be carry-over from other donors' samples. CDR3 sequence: CASSQSGSKDEQFF.